This note documents a single T cell receptor beta chain sequence. Its antigen is undetermined. This sample stems from a study of T cells in localized non-small cell lung cancer. Broader study findings: In uninvolved adjacent lung, T cell clonality reached its highest value, exceeding tumor. Only one tumor region went through sequencing, so heterogeneity may still be there. Median detection of top 100 tumor clones in adjacent lung was roughly 61 clones.

Produced via immunoSEQ multiplex PCR; TCRdb's table is partial and in-frame only. The sample has 45,000 to 60,000 clones; around 86% are singletons. Trimming stripped 3 bases from V and 5 bases from J, with 10 bases between. Germline CDR1 and CDR2: SGHTA and FQGNSA. CDR3 length: 13 residues. The clonotype originates from a man aged 35-69 years with stage II lung adenocarcinoma. The gene calls are TRBV7-2 and TRBJ1-1, with D possibly being TRBD1 (5 bases). The sequenced sample was PBMCs, obtained before any cancer treatment. In DNA, the CDR3 is TGTGCCAGCAGCTTCTATAAGGGGACTGAAGCTTTCTTT. This codes for CASSFYKGTEAFF.